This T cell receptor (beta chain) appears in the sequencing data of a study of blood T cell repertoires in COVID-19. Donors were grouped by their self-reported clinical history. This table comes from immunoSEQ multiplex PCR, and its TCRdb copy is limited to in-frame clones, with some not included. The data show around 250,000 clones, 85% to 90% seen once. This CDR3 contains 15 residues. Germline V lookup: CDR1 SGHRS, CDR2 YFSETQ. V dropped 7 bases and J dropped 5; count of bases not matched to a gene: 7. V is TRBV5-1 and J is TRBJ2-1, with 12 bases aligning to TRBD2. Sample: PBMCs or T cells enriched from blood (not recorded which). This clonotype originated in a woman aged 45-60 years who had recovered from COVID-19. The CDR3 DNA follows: TGCGCCAGCGCCTCCCTAGCGGGGGGGGACAATGAGCAGTTCTTC. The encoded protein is CASASLAGGDNEQFF.